The next 2 T cell receptor beta chains were all read from a single sample in a study of Ad26.COV2.S vaccination and SARS-CoV-2 variants. Described treatment: roughly 19 received Ad26.COV2.S at low or high dose, single or two shots; five or six received placebo; per-sample allocation not given. Specimen acquisition occurred on day 63 following the initial vaccine or placebo injection. Profiled with immunoSEQ multiplex PCR; TCRdb holds only in-frame clones, not every one. The table records under 550,000 clones, more than 75% of them present only once. The source was peripheral blood, collected in a trial of Ad26.COV2.S vaccine versus placebo. The receptors originated from a person aged 18-60 years who received the Ad26.COV2.S COVID-19 vaccine or a placebo.

CDR3 residues: CASQTGDRGPQETQYF. CDR3 nucleotides: TGCGCCAGCCAAACTGGGGACAGGGGGCCTCAAGAGACCCAGTACTTC. V usage is TRBV10-1 and J usage is TRBJ2-5; 12 bases map to TRBD1. Germline loops: CDR1 WNHNN, CDR2 SYGVQD (reference sequence). Unmatched junction bases numbered 9, after V lost 8 bases and J lost 2 bases. This CDR3 is built from 16 residues.

This sequence joins TRBV24-1 and TRBJ2-5; the D call may be TRBD1 or TRBD2 (5 bases each). This CDR3 region has 15 residues. Germline loops: CDR1 KGHDR, CDR2 SFDVKD. V shed 3 bases and J shed 2 bases, with 12 bases lying between them. As DNA, the CDR3 is TGTGCCACCAGTGATGTGGGGGTTGAGCAAGAGACCCAGTACTTC. It codes for CATSDVGVEQETQYF.